This T cell receptor (beta chain) came from a study of cytomegalovirus exposure and HLA in healthy donors. The PCR had 60 Vbeta and 13 Jbeta primers. Measured with immunoSEQ multiplex PCR; TCRdb has only the in-frame clones, and not every one. The sample yields fewer than 300,000 clones, 86% seen once. This CDR3 has 15 residues. V was shortened by 0 bases and J by 7 bases, with 13 bases between the two germline ends. Germline loops: CDR1 SGDLS, CDR2 YYNGEE. The table lists this clone with a few counts. Sequencing was carried out using PBMCs. This chain links TRBV9 with TRBJ2-2, with a possible D match to TRBD1 (6 bases). The origin of this receptor is a man between 40 and 49 years old in good health and CMV-seropositive. CDR3: CASSVDWGRSGELFF. The CDR3 DNA is TGTGCCAGCAGCGTAGATTGGGGGCGCAGCGGGGAGCTGTTTTTT.